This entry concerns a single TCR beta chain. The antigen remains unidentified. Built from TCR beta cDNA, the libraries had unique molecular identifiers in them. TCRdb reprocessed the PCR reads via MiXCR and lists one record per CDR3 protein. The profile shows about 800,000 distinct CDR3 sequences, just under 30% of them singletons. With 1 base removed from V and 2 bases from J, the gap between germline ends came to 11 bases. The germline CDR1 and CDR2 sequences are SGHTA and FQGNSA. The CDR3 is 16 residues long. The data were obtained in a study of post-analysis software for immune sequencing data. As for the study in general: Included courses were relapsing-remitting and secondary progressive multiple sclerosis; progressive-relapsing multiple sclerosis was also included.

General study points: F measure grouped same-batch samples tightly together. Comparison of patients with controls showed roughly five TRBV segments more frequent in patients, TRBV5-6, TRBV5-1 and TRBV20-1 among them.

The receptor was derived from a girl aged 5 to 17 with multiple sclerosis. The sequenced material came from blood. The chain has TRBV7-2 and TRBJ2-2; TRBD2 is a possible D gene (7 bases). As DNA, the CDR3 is TGTGCCAGCAGCTTAGTGGGGGGGGCCAACACCGGGGAGCTGTTTTTT. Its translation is CASSLVGGANTGELFF.